These T cell receptor beta chains were read from a single sample in a study of cytomegalovirus exposure and HLA in healthy donors. Data came from immunoSEQ multiplex PCR; TCRdb stores just in-frame clones and leaves some out. The sample lists over 100,000 clones; 73% were seen once. Sample: PBMCs. Receptors originate from a man in his forties in good health and CMV-seronegative. Each CDR3 is given with its conserved first and last residue. Each record gives: CDR3 length, V gene, CDR3 protein.

>16|TRBV27
CASSPLPQGFTGELFF
>15|TRBV6-5
CASSTRTGGVTEAFF
>13|TRBV4-3
CASSLGGSYEQYF
>15|TRBV4-1
CASSQAIQGHNEQFF
>14|TRBV6-5
CASSYLTSGEKLFF
>14|TRBV7-9
CASSIGDLNTEAFF
>14|TRBV9
CASAWGENTGELFF
>13|TRBV7-9
CASSAGGVQPQHF
>14|TRBV6-4
CASSDSADTTEAFF
>14|TRBV28
CASSFFSLSDEQYF
>13|TRBV5-1
CASSPGQNTEAFF
>14|TRBV4-1
CASRRAGSNDPQFF
>12|TRBV4-1
CASSQDGRTQYF
>15|TRBV7-3
CASSFSGGATDTQYF
>14|TRBV4-3
CASSQELEIYEQYF
>13|TRBV9
CASSRQGGETQYF
>13|TRBV5-1
CASSGGHKETQYF
>16|TRBV7-9
CASSSPGQDANYGYTF
>15|TRBV4-2
CASSFPGRGAVEAFF
>11|TRBV12-1
CASSSRYEQYF
>12|TRBV2
CASRGGTEKLFF
>16|TRBV4-3
CASSQDYPETKNIQYF
>16|TRBV4-1
CASSQAPGDSNQPQHF